This TCR beta chain emerged from a study of PD-1 blockade in mismatch repair-deficient tumors. V was pared by 2 bases and J by 0 bases, with 8 bases between. The CDR3 loop spans 14 amino acids. Germline V CDR1 and CDR2: GTSNPN, SVGIG (reference sequence). TCRdb keeps only in-frame clones here, not all; method: immunoSEQ multiplex PCR. The sample records approximately 22,000 clones, 84% being singletons. Sequenced here: peripheral blood, sampled 2 weeks after starting pembrolizumab. The chain has TRBV30 and TRBJ1-3; possibly TRBD1 for D (5 bases). The TCR sequence derives from an adult with mismatch repair-deficient cancer. CDR3 residues: CAWSPTVSGNTIYF. The CDR3 region has the DNA TGTGCCTGGAGTCCGACAGTCTCTGGAAACACCATATATTTT. The entire variable domain, with the rest obtained from reference TRBV30 and TRBJ1-3, is as follows: SQTIHQWPATLVQPVGSPLSLECTVEGTSNPNLYWYRQAAGRGLQLLFYSVGIGQISSEVPQNLSASRPQDRQFILSSKKLLLSDSGFYLCAWSPTVSGNTIYFGEGSWLTVV.